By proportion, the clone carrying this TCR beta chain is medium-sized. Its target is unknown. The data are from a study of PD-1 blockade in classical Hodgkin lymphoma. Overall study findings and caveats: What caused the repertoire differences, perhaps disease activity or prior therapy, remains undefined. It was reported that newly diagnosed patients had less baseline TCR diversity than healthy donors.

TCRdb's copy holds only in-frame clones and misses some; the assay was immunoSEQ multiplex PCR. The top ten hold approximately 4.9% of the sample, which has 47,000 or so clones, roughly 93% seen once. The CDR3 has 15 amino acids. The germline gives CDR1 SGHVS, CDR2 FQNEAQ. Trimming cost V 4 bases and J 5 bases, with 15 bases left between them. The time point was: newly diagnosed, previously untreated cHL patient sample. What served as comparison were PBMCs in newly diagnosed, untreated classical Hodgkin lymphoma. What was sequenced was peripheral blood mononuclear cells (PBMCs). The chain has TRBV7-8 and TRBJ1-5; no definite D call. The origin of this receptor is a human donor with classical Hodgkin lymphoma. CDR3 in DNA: TGTGCCAGCAGCTACCTACGGACGGATGATCAGCCCCAGCATTTT. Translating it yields CASSYLRTDDQPQHF.